The clone carrying this T cell receptor beta chain was seen once. The antigen remains unidentified. This CDR3 spans 14 amino acids. The ends were cut back, 5 bases at V and 5 bases at J, with 13 bases in the middle. Germline assignment: CDR1 SEHNR and CDR2 FQNEAQ (reference sequence). The time point denotes: baseline pretreatment blood. Treatment here: 15 Gy SBRT to primary tumor, nephrectomy 4 weeks later. Radiation-treated patients gave blood at baseline, week 2 and week 4. The patient's renal cell carcinoma had clear cell pathology. The data belong to a study of radiation and T cells in renal cell carcinoma. Study-wide context: Nephrectomy followed 15 Gy stereotactic body radiation by 4 weeks. Study-wide points: In blood, top tumor clones expanded by 2 weeks, shrinking by 4.

The method was immunoSEQ multiplex PCR; TCRdb's version includes in-frame clones alone and lacks a portion of them. The table has approximately 45,000 clones, 65% to 90% seen once. The receptor was derived from a woman aged 70-85 years with renal cell carcinoma. Sequencing used blood, obtained from a patient whose treatment included radiotherapy and nephrectomy. The V and J genes are TRBV7-9 and TRBJ2-1; tentative D call: TRBD2 (7 bases). The CDR3 region is CASSRARGHNEQFF. Written as DNA, the CDR3 is TGTGCCAGCAGCCGTGCGCGGGGGCACAATGAGCAGTTCTTC.